This passage covers 2 T cell receptor beta chains from one sample sequenced in a study of T cells in Graves' hyperthyroidism and ophthalmopathy. What was amplified from RNA transcripts were TCR beta CDR3 regions. HTBI primers were employed in a first-round RT-PCR of the TCR CDR3. TCRdb fed the multiplex PCR reads into MiXCR, producing one record per CDR3 protein. The repertoire has 300,000 to 450,000 distinct CDR3 sequences, 15% of them found once; the top ten carry over 25%. The sequenced sample consisted of blood. All receptors derive from a woman in her 30s with Graves' hyperthyroidism.

On this clonotype: A much more abundant neighbour one base away suggests this may be a read error. This rearrangement joins TRBV5-1 to TRBJ2-1, with 8 bases fitting TRBD1. V was clipped by 7 bases and J by 2 bases; unmatched bases: 5. The length of the CDR3 is 14 residues. Per the germline V gene, CDR1 is SGHRS and CDR2 is YFSETQ. The CDR3 coding sequence is TGCGCCAGCCGGGCACAGGGGGCCTACAATGAGCAGTTCTTC. This codes for CASRAQGAYNEQFF.

The table lists this clonotype with many counts. J is TRBJ1-1 and V is TRBV19, with D hard to call. The V and J ends lost 3 bases and 4 bases respectively, with 6 bases between them. The CDR3 is 12 residues long. The germline V gene has CDR1 LNHDA and CDR2 SQIVND (reference sequence). CDR3 in DNA: TGTGCCAGTAGTATCTGGGGCACTGAAGCTTTCTTT. Translated, it gives CASSIWGTEAFF.